This entry lists 10 T cell receptor beta chains sequenced from one sample in a study of blood T cell repertoires in COVID-19. Profiling relied on immunoSEQ multiplex PCR, and the TCRdb table lists in-frame clones only, not all of them. The table records about 220,000 clones, around 80% of them present only once. Specimen: peripheral blood. Source of these receptors: a human donor in a cohort sampled during active COVID-19.

The V and J genes are TRBV6-6 and TRBJ2-3; 12 bases map to TRBD1. With 6 bases clipped from V and 5 bases from J, the junction kept 3 bases outside the gene matches. CDR1 is MNHNY and CDR2 is SVGAGI in the germline V gene (reference sequence). The CDR3 contains 14 residues. The CDR3 region is CASRGTGGVDTQYF. The CDR3 nucleotides are TGTGCCAGCAGAGGGACAGGGGGCGTAGATACGCAGTATTTT.

The chain employs TRBV28 and TRBJ1-1; 7 nucleotides align to TRBD1. Per the germline V gene, CDR1 is MDHEN and CDR2 is SYDVKM. The CDR3 length is 15 residues. The junction had 10 bases not matched to a gene; V was cut back by 5 bases and J by 4 bases. CDR3 nucleotides: TGTGCCAGCAGTCCCTTAGACAGGGAGGCCACTGAAGCTTTCTTT. This encodes CASSPLDREATEAFF.

The V and J genes are TRBV10-3 and TRBJ2-2, with TRBD1 identical over 8 bases. The CDR3 covers 14 residues. The V gene's germline CDR1 is ENHRY and CDR2 SYGVKD. The trim removed 6 bases at V and 7 bases at J, leaving 7 bases unmatched. CDR3 protein: CAISPDRGYGELFF. Written as DNA, the CDR3 is TGTGCCATCAGCCCCGACAGGGGATACGGGGAGCTGTTTTTT.

This chain uses TRBV5-4 with TRBJ1-3; no clear D gene. CDR3 length: 16 amino acids. Deletions cut 0 bases from V and 0 bases from J, with 10 bases between. CDR1 and CDR2 from the germline V gene are SGHNT and YYREEE (reference sequence). The CDR3 is CASSLDLSLSGNTIYF. The CDR3 bases are TGTGCCAGCAGCTTGGATCTGTCTCTCTCTGGAAACACCATATATTTT.

This clone came up a few times. The V gene is TRBV27, the J gene TRBJ2-1; 12 bases fit TRBD2. Unmatched junction bases numbered 11, after V lost 2 bases and J lost 0 bases. The CDR3 sequence is 20 residues long. Looked up from germline, CDR1 is MNHEY and CDR2 is SMNVEV (reference sequence). CDR3 sequence (DNA): TGTGCCAGCAGTTTAAAGCTGTTCAGGACTAGCGGGATCTCCTACAATGAGCAGTTCTTC. Its protein product is CASSLKLFRTSGISYNEQFF.

The rearrangement joins TRBV24-1 to TRBJ2-3; TRBD1 agrees at 7 bases. This CDR3 is built from 16 residues. The germline CDR1 and CDR2 sequences are KGHDR and SFDVKD. V was clipped by 4 bases and J by 4 bases; unmatched bases: 10. The CDR3 region is CATSDTRTGDPDTQYF. Written as DNA, the CDR3 is TGTGCCACCAGTGACACTAGGACAGGCGACCCAGATACGCAGTATTTT.

The chain joins TRBV9 to TRBJ2-7, with D possibly being TRBD1 (6 bases). The germline V gene has CDR1 SGDLS and CDR2 YYNGEE. V was clipped by 3 bases and J by 3 bases, with 19 bases between them. The CDR3 sequence is 16 residues long. CDR3 loop: CASSANYNEGVYEQYF. DNA of the CDR3: TGTGCCAGCAGCGCGAACTACAATGAGGGGGTCTACGAGCAGTACTTC. The full variable domain, completed using reference TRBV9 and TRBJ2-7, is DSGVTQTPKHLITATGQRVTLRCSPRSGDLSVYWYQQSLDQGLQFLIQYYNGEERAKGNILERFSAQQFPDLHSELNLSSLELGDSALYFCASSANYNEGVYEQYFGPGTRLTVT.

This clone occurred a few times. This chain connects TRBV29-1 to TRBJ1-1; tentatively, D is TRBD1 (5 bases). CDR1 is SQVTM, CDR2 ANQGSEA, per germline. V lost 7 bases and J 5 bases, leaving 14 bases between the germline ends. The CDR3 contains 12 residues. The CDR3 DNA is TGCAGCGCACGGGAGGGGAGGACTGAAGCTTTCTTT. This sequence encodes CSAREGRTEAFF.

Note on this clone: The same CDR3 arises from other DNA sequences in this sample as well. This chain uses TRBV28 with TRBJ1-5; D is possibly TRBD1 (6 bases). The CDR3 is 15 residues long. Germline V gene lookup returns CDR1 MDHEN and CDR2 SYDVKM. Trimming took off 3 bases at V and 2 bases at J, with 11 bases between the two ends. CDR3: CASSLGGAGNQPQHF. As DNA, the CDR3 is TGTGCCAGCAGTTTGGGGGGGGCCGGCAATCAGCCCCAGCATTTT.

The chain couples TRBV15 to TRBJ1-4; maybe TRBD1 (5 bases). Germline V gene data show CDR1 as LNHNV and CDR2 as YYDKDF (reference sequence). This CDR3 comprises 15 residues. V dropped 0 bases and J dropped 8 bases, with 13 bases sitting between them. The CDR3 DNA sequence: TGTGCCACCAGCAGAGATAAGGGGATCCAGGAAAAACTGTTTTTT. This encodes CATSRDKGIQEKLFF.